Below are 20 T cell receptor beta chains sequenced from a single sample in a study of metastatic and nonmetastatic thyroid tumors. There were no patients who had received any treatment before thyroid surgery. TCRdb re-called the PCR reads with MiXCR. The top ten hold 17% of the sample, which has tens of thousands of clones, 10% to 15% seen once. Sequencing input: blood. These receptors came from a female donor with papillary thyroid cancer or a benign thyroid nodule (not recorded which). Some clones in this sample may be carry-over from other donors' samples.

This clone was counted ten times or more. The V gene is TRBV30, the J gene TRBJ1-4, with D possibly TRBD1 on 6 matching bases. Germline-derived CDR1 and CDR2 are GTSNPN and SVGIG (reference sequence). The CDR3 sequence is 15 residues long. The V gene lost 3 bases and the J gene lost 8 bases, with 19 bases spanning the gap. The CDR3 DNA is TGTGCCTGGAGCTACGCCGGGACGAGGGGGGAAAAACTGTTTTTT. Protein product: CAWSYAGTRGEKLFF.

This clone came up many times. The chain uses TRBV20-1 and TRBJ2-3; TRBD2 aligns across 7 bases. V was clipped by 4 bases and J by 0 bases; unmatched bases: 10. The CDR3 contains 16 residues. Germline loops: CDR1 DFQATT, CDR2 SNEGSKA (reference sequence). CDR3 nucleotide sequence: TGCAGTGCTAAGGGGTGGAGCGGGGTTAGCACAGATACGCAGTATTTT. It translates to CSAKGWSGVSTDTQYF.

V and J are TRBV20-1 and TRBJ2-7; 8 bases align to TRBD2. The CDR3 is 14 amino acids. With V trimmed by 6 bases and J by 5 bases, 12 bases remained unmatched. The germline V gene has CDR1 DFQATT and CDR2 SNEGSKA (reference sequence). The CDR3 sequence is CSADTSGSPHEQYF. DNA for the CDR3: TGCAGTGCCGACACTAGCGGAAGTCCCCACGAGCAGTACTTC.

Points on this clone: A much larger clone differs by one base, so this may be a read error. This sample also contains other DNA sequences that code for the same CDR3. V is TRBV5-5 and J is TRBJ1-2; 8 bases are a match to TRBD1. Per germline, CDR1 SGHKS and CDR2 YYEKEE (reference sequence). V shed 4 bases and J 3 bases; nucleotides not matched to a gene: 5. The CDR3 contains 14 residues. CDR3: CASSQGARDYGYTF. CDR3 DNA sequence: TGTGCCAGCAGCCAGGGGGCTCGCGACTATGGCTACACCTTC.

The genes are TRBV24-1 and TRBJ2-3, with 10 bases that match TRBD2. The length of the CDR3 is 13 residues. With V trimmed by 10 bases and J by 1 base, 1 base remained unmatched. The germline V gene encodes CDR1 KGHDR and CDR2 SFDVKD. CDR3 coding DNA: TGTGCCACAGGGACTAGCGGCACAGATACGCAGTATTTT. Its protein product is CATGTSGTDTQYF.

This clone has a count of ten or more. V usage is TRBV11-2 and J usage is TRBJ1-1; D ambiguous. The V gene lost 5 bases and the J gene lost 4 bases, with 14 bases spanning the gap. CDR3 length: 14 residues. The germline V gene has CDR1 SGHAT and CDR2 FQNNGV. The CDR3 sequence: CASSPTSGFTEAFF. The CDR3 bases are TGTGCCAGCAGCCCAACGAGCGGATTCACTGAAGCTTTCTTT.

The rearrangement uses TRBV2 and TRBJ2-2; possibly TRBD2 for D (6 bases). The length of the CDR3 is 15 residues. CDR1 is SNHLY and CDR2 is FYNNEI in the germline V gene. The V and J ends lost 8 bases and 1 base respectively, with 14 bases between them. CDR3 coding DNA: TGTGCCAGCCGGGACTCCCGTGGGAACACCGGGGAGCTGTTTTTT. The encoded protein is CASRDSRGNTGELFF.

This clone was counted at least ten times. V usage is TRBV11-3 and J usage is TRBJ1-1; D possibly corresponds to TRBD1 (5 bases). CDR3 size: 16 residues. V was pared by 3 bases and J by 1 base, with 15 bases between. The germline V gene has CDR1 SGHNT and CDR2 YENEEA. The CDR3 is CASSLDRWGPNTEAFF. CDR3 nucleotide sequence: TGTGCCAGCAGCTTGGATCGATGGGGACCGAACACTGAAGCTTTCTTT.

V gene TRBV6-4 combines with J gene TRBJ2-1; 14 bases are a match to TRBD2. In germline, CDR1 is MRHNA, CDR2 SNTAGT. The length of the CDR3 is 16 residues. Losses at the gene ends were 2 bases for V and 6 bases for J; bases not matched to a gene: 3. The CDR3 DNA reads as TGTGCCAGCAGTGACGCAGGGACTAGCGGGAGCAATGAGCAGTTCTTC. It encodes CASSDAGTSGSNEQFF.

This clone was observed many times. Here the CDR3 reads CASTSRGRETQYF. CDR3 DNA: TGTGCCAGCACATCTCGGGGTCGGGAGACCCAGTACTTC. J is TRBJ2-5 and V is TRBV6-1; tentative D call: TRBD2 (5 bases). The V end was cut by 7 bases, the J end by 5 bases, with 14 bases between. CDR1 and CDR2 from the germline V gene are MNHNS and SASEGT. This CDR3 contains 13 residues.

This clone has at least ten counts. The rearrangement joins TRBV28 to TRBJ2-1; 10 nucleotides line up with TRBD1. The CDR3 totals 20 residues. Trimming took 4 bases from V and 0 from J; bases not matched to a gene: 15. Germline CDR1 and CDR2: MDHEN and SYDVKM. Here the CDR3 DNA reads TGTGCCAGCAGTTCTTTTTTAGGACAGGGGGGTTTTTTCTCCTACAATGAGCAGTTCTTC. Its translation: CASSSFLGQGGFFSYNEQFF.

This clone came up a few times. V and J are TRBV12-5 and TRBJ2-7, with D tentatively TRBD1 or TRBD2 (5 bases each). The germline gives CDR1 LGHNT, CDR2 FRNRAP. The ends were cut back, 7 bases at V and 3 bases at J, with 16 bases in the middle. The CDR3 has 14 amino acids. CDR3 amino acids: CASVGAGAFYEQYF. The DNA for the CDR3 is TGTGCTAGTGTGGGTGCCGGGGCCTTCTACGAGCAGTACTTC.

This clone was observed at least ten times. The sample contains more than one DNA sequence encoding this CDR3. This sequence joins TRBV19 and TRBJ1-5, with TRBD1 as a possible D gene (5 bases). The CDR3 spans 13 residues. V shed 3 bases and J shed 9 bases, with 12 bases lying between them. From germline, CDR1 is LNHDA and CDR2 SQIVND (reference sequence). The CDR3 nucleotides read TGTGCCAGTAGTATCCCCCGGGACCGGCCCCAGCATTTT. Its protein is CASSIPRDRPQHF.

The sample holds many counts of this clone. In DNA form, the CDR3 reads TGTGCCACCTCGACAGGGGTCTCCAATCAGCCCCAGCATTTT. This translates into CATSTGVSNQPQHF. The gene calls are TRBV6-1 and TRBJ1-5; 8 bases align to TRBD1. Losses at the gene ends were 10 bases for V and 3 bases for J; bases not matched to a gene: 8. The CDR3 has 14 residues. CDR1 and CDR2 from the germline V gene are MNHNS and SASEGT.

This clone was recorded at least ten times. This chain links TRBV20-1 with TRBJ1-6; D is ambiguous. The CDR3 length is 15 residues. V was clipped by 3 bases and J by 5 bases, with 14 bases between them. CDR1 is DFQATT, CDR2 SNEGSKA, per germline (reference sequence). This chain's CDR3 is CSASRALENNSPLHF. CDR3 nucleotide sequence: TGCAGTGCTAGTAGGGCGTTAGAGAATAATTCACCCCTCCACTTT.

This clone was seen ten or more times. The genes are TRBV30 and TRBJ1-1, with D hard to call. V shed 2 bases and J shed 4 bases, with 5 bases lying between them. The CDR3 contains 11 residues. Germline CDR1 and CDR2: GTSNPN and SVGIG (reference sequence). The CDR3 coding sequence is TGTGCCTGGAGTTCTCTCACTGAAGCTTTCTTT. This codes for CAWSSLTEAFF.

This clone was picked up many times. The chain links TRBV27 to TRBJ2-3; 10 positions match TRBD2. Germline values: CDR1 MNHEY, CDR2 SMNVEV (reference sequence). The CDR3 is made up of 16 amino acids. V lost 7 bases and J lost 2; bases outside the gene matches: 9. This chain's CDR3 is CASKNLAGGITDTQYF. The CDR3 nucleotides read TGTGCCAGCAAAAACTTAGCGGGAGGAATCACAGATACGCAGTATTTT.

Points on this clone: A read error may produce the germline difference seen at one junction end. This chain uses TRBV6-1 with TRBJ2-7; the D gene could be TRBD1 or TRBD2 (7 bases each). Per the germline V gene, CDR1 is MNHNS and CDR2 is SASEGT. The CDR3 sequence is 16 residues long. In DNA form, the CDR3 reads TGTGTCAGCAGTGCCCGACAGGGAGGGGACTCCTACGAGCAGCACTTC. Its translation is CVSSARQGGDSYEQHF.

This clone was recorded at least ten times. V gene TRBV10-3 combines with J gene TRBJ1-3; possible D gene TRBD1, 5 bases. CDR3 size: 17 residues. Germline assignment: CDR1 ENHRY and CDR2 SYGVKD. Trimming took off 0 bases at V and 0 bases at J, with 12 bases between the two ends. The CDR3 region is CAISESNRPSSGNTIYF. CDR3 nucleotide sequence: TGTGCCATCAGTGAGTCGAACAGGCCCAGCTCTGGAAACACCATATATTTT.

Ten or more counts support this clone. The J gene is TRBJ2-1, the V gene TRBV2, with D uncertain. Germline V CDR1 and CDR2: SNHLY, FYNNEI. V shed 7 bases and J shed 2 bases, with 9 bases lying between them. The CDR3 is 13 amino acids. In DNA form, the CDR3 reads TGTGCCAGCACTCCCCAAGCCTACAATGAGCAGTTCTTC. Its protein is CASTPQAYNEQFF.